This T cell receptor (beta chain) was sequenced for a study of OX40 agonist ivuxolimab in advanced cancers. About the study: Six ivuxolimab dose levels, 0.01 to 10 mg/kg, were given intravenously every 2 weeks. General study points: Partial responders treated at 0.1-3.0 mg/kg exhibited clonal expansion among the lowest measured. There was clonal expansion of CD4+ and CD8+ blood T cells by week 6 at 0.1 to 3.0 mg/kg.

Clones were read by immunoSEQ multiplex PCR, and TCRdb kept only the in-frame ones, dropping some. The table shows under 45,000 clones, with approximately 80% occurring only once. Turning to this clone: Its target is not known.

Germline V gives CDR1 SGHVS, CDR2 FNYEAQ. V was cut by 1 base and J by 5 bases, with 6 bases left in between. The CDR3 runs 13 residues. The material sequenced was CD4+ or CD8+ T cells sorted from blood, taken in a trial of the OX40 agonist ivuxolimab. The rearrangement links TRBV7-6 to TRBJ1-5; D gene ambiguous. This sequence was found in an adult with an advanced solid tumor such as melanoma, head and neck, liver or kidney cancer. For the CDR3, the DNA is TGTGCCAGCAGCTTAGGTGTCGATCAGCCCCAGCATTTT. It encodes CASSLGVDQPQHF. The full variable domain, its missing parts supplied by reference TRBV7-6 and TRBJ1-5, is GAGVSQSPRYKVTKRGQDVALRCDPISGHVSLYWYRQALGQGPEFLTYFNYEAQQDKSGLPNDRFSAERPEGSISTLTIQRTEQRDSAMYRCASSLGVDQPQHFGDGTRLSIL.